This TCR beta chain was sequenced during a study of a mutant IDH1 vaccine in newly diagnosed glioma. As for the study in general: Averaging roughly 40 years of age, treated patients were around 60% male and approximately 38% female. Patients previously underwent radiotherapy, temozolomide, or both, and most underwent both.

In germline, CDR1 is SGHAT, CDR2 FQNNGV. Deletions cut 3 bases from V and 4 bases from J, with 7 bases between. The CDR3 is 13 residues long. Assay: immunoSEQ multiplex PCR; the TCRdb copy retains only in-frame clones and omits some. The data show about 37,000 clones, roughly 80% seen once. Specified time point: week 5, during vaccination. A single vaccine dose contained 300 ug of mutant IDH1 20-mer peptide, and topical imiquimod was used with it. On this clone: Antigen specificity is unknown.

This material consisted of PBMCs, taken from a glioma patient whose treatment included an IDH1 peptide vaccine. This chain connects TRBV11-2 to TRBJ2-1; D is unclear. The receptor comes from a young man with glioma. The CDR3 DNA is TGTGCCAGCAGCTTCCCCGATTACAATGAGCAGTTCTTC. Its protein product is CASSFPDYNEQFF. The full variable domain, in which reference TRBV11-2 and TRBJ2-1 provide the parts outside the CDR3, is EAGVAQSPRYKIIEKRQSVAFWCNPISGHATLYWYQQILGQGPKLLIQFQNNGVVDDSQLPKDRFSAERLKGVDSTLKIQPAKLEDSAVYLCASSFPDYNEQFFGPGTRLTVL.